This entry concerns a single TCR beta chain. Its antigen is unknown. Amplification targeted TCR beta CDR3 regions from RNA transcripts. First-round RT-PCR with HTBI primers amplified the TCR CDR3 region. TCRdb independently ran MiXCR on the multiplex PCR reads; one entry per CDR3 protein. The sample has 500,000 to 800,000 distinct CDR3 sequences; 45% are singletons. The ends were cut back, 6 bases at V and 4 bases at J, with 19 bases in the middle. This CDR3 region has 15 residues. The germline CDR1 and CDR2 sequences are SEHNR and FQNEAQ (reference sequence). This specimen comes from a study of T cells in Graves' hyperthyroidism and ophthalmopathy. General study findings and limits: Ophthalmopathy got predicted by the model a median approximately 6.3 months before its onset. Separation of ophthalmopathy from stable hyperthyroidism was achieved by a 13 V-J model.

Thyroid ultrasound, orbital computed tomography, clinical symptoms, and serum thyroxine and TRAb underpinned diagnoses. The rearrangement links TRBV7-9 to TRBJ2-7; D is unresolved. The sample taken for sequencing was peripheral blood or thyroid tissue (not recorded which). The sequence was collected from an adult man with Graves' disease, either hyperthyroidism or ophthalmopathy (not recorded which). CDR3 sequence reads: CASSLKGLGSYEQYF. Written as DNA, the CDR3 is TGTGCCAGCAGTTTAAAAGGCCTAGGATCTTACGAGCAGTACTTC.